The 7 T cell receptor beta chains below come from one sample, sequenced in a study of T cell clonality in common variable immunodeficiency. Data came from immunoSEQ multiplex PCR; TCRdb stores just in-frame clones and leaves some out. The record shows some 42,000 clones for this sample, with no singletons present. Study-wide results and caveats: Common variable immunodeficiency TCR beta sequences reportedly had fewer deletions and N-nucleotide insertions.

These receptors' antigens are unknown. Sequencing was performed on peripheral blood mononuclear cells. These receptors originate from a human donor with common variable immunodeficiency.

The table lists this clone with a few counts. Read sequence stops 3 residues before the CDR3 end, and the germline J gene provides the missing end. The gene calls are TRBV6-2 or TRBV6-3 and TRBJ2-2; TRBD2 is a possible D gene (5 bases). The CDR3 has 14 residues. The ends were cut back, 7 bases at V and 6 bases at J, with 15 bases in the middle. Germline loops: CDR1 MNHEY, CDR2 SVGEGT. CDR3 protein: CASKRGGVSGELFF. The CDR3 DNA, read in part, is TGTGCCAGCAAACGGGGTGGTGTCTCCGGGGAG.

This clone was detected many times. Read coverage stops 3 residues before the CDR3 terminus; the germline J gene supplies the remainder. The V and J genes are TRBV18 and TRBJ1-1; the D is unclear. This CDR3 spans 16 amino acids. Germline lookup yields CDR1 KGHSH and CDR2 LQKENI. V shed 0 bases and J shed 1 base, with 12 bases lying between them. The CDR3 DNA, read in part, is TGTGCCAGCTCACCACCCACGAAGGGCACGAACACTGAA. Amino acids: CASSPPTKGTNTE. The whole CDR3 region reads CASSPPTKGTNTEAFF.

This clone showed up just a few times. The CDR3 extends 3 residues past the end of the read, so its final part is completed from the germline J gene. The chain links TRBV19 to TRBJ1-2, with 9 bases that match TRBD1. The CDR3 loop spans 13 amino acids. The germline V gene encodes CDR1 LNHDA and CDR2 SQIVND (reference sequence). CDR3 region: CASSPGQGGGYTF. The CDR3 DNA, read in part, is TGTGCCAGTAGTCCGGGACAGGGAGGAGGC.

This clone was seen only a few times. The missing CDR3 end, 3 residues past where the read stops, is filled in from the germline J gene. The V and J genes are TRBV2 and TRBJ2-5, with 8 positions matching TRBD1. The ends lost 6 bases at V and 5 bases at J; junction bases unmatched: 5. The CDR3 is made up of 13 amino acids. Germline-derived CDR1 and CDR2 are SNHLY and FYNNEI. Partial CDR3 DNA: TGTGCCAGCAGCCCCAGGGGGCTCGAGACC. It encodes CASSPRGLET. The whole CDR3 sequence reads CASSPRGLETQYF.

With respect to this clone: The read is 3 residues too short to cover the CDR3 end, so that end is filled in from the germline J gene. The V and J genes are TRBV7-2 and TRBJ2-1; 13 bases map to TRBD2. Trimming removed 5 bases from V and 5 bases from J; junction bases left unmatched: 3. The V gene's germline CDR1 is SGHTA and CDR2 FQGNSA. The CDR3 is 15 amino acids. CDR3 amino acids: CASSLGLAGNNEQFF. CDR3 DNA, as far as it was read: TGTGCCAGCAGCCTGGGACTAGCGGGAAACAATGAG.

This clone has a handful of counts. The read terminates 3 residues before the CDR3 end, so the remaining end is supplied by the germline J gene. V usage is TRBV10-1 and J usage is TRBJ2-1, with D maybe TRBD1 (6 bases). The CDR3 sequence is 18 residues long. Germline assignment: CDR1 WNHNN and CDR2 SYGVQD (reference sequence). The V end lost 2 bases, the J end lost 5 bases, and 22 bases lay between the germline ends. The sequenced part of the CDR3 DNA is TGCGCCAGCAGTGAGACCCCCTTTACAGGGACCTCTAACAATGAG. Translation gives CASSETPFTGTSNNE. The whole CDR3 sequence reads CASSETPFTGTSNNEQFF.

This clone was detected ten times or more. The read stops 3 residues short of the end of the CDR3; the missing end is completed from the germline J gene. The chain carries TRBV18 and TRBJ2-5; D is possibly TRBD2 (6 bases). Trimming removed 5 bases from V and 1 base from J, with 11 bases in between. Germline-derived CDR1 and CDR2 are KGHSH and LQKENI. This CDR3 comprises 14 residues. The CDR3 region is CASSSRTIQETQYF. The sequenced part of the CDR3 DNA is TGTGCCAGCTCATCCAGGACTATCCAAGAGACC.